What follows describes a single T cell receptor (beta chain). The antigen remains undetermined. This specimen comes from a study of T cells expressing NK-cell markers. Looking at the study overall: There were seven HCMV-seropositive donors and one seronegative donor among the eight sequenced. Study-wide findings and caveats: Whether expanded NKG2C+ T cell clones were HCMV-specific remained unclear.

Germline V gives CDR1 SGDLS, CDR2 YYNGEE. The CDR3 loop spans 12 amino acids. The TCR beta cDNA came from 5'RACE template switching with UMIs. After re-calling the 5' RACE reads, TCRdb lists one entry per CDR3 protein, DNA absent. The sample table sets out around 100,000 distinct CDR3 sequences. Specimen: blood T cells: a sorted CD56 or NKG2C T cell subset, CD4+ or CD8+ T cells, or bulk PBMC T cells (not recorded which). The sequence was collected from a woman between 18 and 75 years old in good health. The chain is built from TRBV9 and TRBJ1-6; TCRdb indicates TRBD1, and absent DNA this call remains unverified. The CDR3 sequence: CASSETGSALHF.